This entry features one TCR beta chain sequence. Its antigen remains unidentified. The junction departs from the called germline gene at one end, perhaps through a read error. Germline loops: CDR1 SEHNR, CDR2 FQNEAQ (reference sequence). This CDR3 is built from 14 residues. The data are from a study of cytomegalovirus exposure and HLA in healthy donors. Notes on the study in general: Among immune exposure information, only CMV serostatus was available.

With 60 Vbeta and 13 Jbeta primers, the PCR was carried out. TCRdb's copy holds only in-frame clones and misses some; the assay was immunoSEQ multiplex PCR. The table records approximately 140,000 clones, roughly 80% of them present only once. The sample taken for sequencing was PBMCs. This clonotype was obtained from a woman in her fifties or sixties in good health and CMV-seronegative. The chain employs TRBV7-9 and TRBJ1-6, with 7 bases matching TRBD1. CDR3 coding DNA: TGTTCCAGCAGCTTAGGGGGCCTGGGTTCACCCCTCCACTTT. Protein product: CSSSLGGLGSPLHF. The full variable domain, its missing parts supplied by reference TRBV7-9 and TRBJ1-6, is DTGVSQNPRHKITKRGQNVTFRCDPISEHNRLYWYRQTLGQGPEFLTYFQNEAQLEKSRLLSDRFSAERPKGSFSTLEIQRTEQGDSAMYLCSSSLGGLGSPLHFGNGTRLTVT.